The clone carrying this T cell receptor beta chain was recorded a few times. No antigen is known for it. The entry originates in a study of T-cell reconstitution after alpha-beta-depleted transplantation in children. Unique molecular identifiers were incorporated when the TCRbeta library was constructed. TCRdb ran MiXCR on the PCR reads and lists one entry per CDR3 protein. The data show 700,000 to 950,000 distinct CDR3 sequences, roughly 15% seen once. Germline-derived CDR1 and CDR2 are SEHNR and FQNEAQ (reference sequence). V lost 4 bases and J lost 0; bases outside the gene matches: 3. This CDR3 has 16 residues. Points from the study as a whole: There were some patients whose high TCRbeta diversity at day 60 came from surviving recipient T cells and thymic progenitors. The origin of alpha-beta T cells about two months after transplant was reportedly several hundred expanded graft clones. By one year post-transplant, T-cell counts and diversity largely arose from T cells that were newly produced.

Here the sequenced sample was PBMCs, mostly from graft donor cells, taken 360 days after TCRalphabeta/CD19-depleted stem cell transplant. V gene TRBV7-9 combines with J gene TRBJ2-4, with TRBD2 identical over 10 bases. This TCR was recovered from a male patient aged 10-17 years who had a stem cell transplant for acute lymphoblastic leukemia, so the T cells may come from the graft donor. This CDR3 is CASSSSGRVAKNIQYF. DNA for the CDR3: TGTGCCAGCAGCTCAAGCGGGAGGGTAGCCAAAAACATTCAGTACTTC. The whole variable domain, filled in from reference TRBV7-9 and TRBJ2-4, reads DTGVSQNPRHKITKRGQNVTFRCDPISEHNRLYWYRQTLGQGPEFLTYFQNEAQLEKSRLLSDRFSAERPKGSFSTLEIQRTEQGDSAMYLCASSSSGRVAKNIQYFGAGTRLSVL.